This T cell receptor (beta chain) was found in a study of radiation and T cells in renal cell carcinoma. Findings of the study overall: From baseline, blood top tumor clonotypes peaked at 2 weeks post-radiation.

Specified time point: blood 2 weeks post-SBRT. The treatment is: 15 Gy SBRT to primary tumor, nephrectomy 4 weeks later. Radiation-treated patients gave blood at baseline, week 2 and week 4. Sequenced by immunoSEQ multiplex PCR; TCRdb stores in-frame clones only, minus some. The sample holds 60,000 to 65,000 clones, around 78% seen once. CDR3 length equals 18 residues. J was trimmed by 4 bases and V by 5 bases; bases with no gene match: 10. The germline CDR1 and CDR2 sequences are MNHEY and SMNVEV (reference sequence). In the case of this clone: Its antigen is currently unknown.

The source was blood, collected from a patient whose treatment included radiotherapy and nephrectomy. This sequence originates from a man in his 60s with renal cell carcinoma. V is TRBV27 and J is TRBJ2-5; 16 bases line up with TRBD2. The CDR3: CASSPPGLAGGLRETQYF. The DNA of the CDR3 is TGTGCCAGCAGTCCACCGGGACTAGCGGGGGGGCTTCGAGAGACCCAGTACTTC.